This T cell receptor beta chain is drawn from a study of monozygotic twins with inflammatory bowel disease. Overall study findings and caveats: Researchers were unable to tell different T cell subtypes apart.

Germline V CDR1 and CDR2: SGHNT, YENEEA. The CDR3 sequence is 15 residues long. Each CDR3 protein gets one entry in TCRdb, which reprocessed the 5' RACE reads and gives no DNA. Its table lists about 380,000 distinct CDR3 sequences. A remark on this clonotype: The antigen remains undetermined.

This chain connects TRBV11-3 to TRBJ2-1. The TCR comes from a human donor with ulcerative colitis or Crohn's disease, or a healthy co-twin of an affected twin (not recorded which). The sequencing input was blood. The CDR3 sequence is CASSLVGVSYNEQFF.